These T cell receptor beta chains were read from a single sample in a study of graft-versus-host responses after intestinal transplantation. This table comes from immunoSEQ multiplex PCR, and its TCRdb copy is limited to in-frame clones, with some not included. The sample lists approximately 100,000 clones, about 83% occurring once. Source: PBMCs, taken 255 days after intestinal transplant. These receptors were collected from a human patient who received an intestinal transplant, so some T cells may come from the graft donor. CDR3s include the opening cysteine and the closing phenylalanine or tryptophan. A D gene is named only where the DNA matches it firmly. Expanded clones get a size class; other rows say once, few or many, or leave the size out.

J: TRBJ2-3; size: -; D: -; V: TRBV2; DNA: TGTGCCAGCGATCCAGATACGCAGTATTTT; CDR3: CASDPDTQYF
J: TRBJ1-6; size: once; D: -; V: TRBV6-5; DNA: TGTGCCAGCAGGGTCGGGAATTCACCCCTCCACTTT; CDR3: CASRVGNSPLHF
J: TRBJ2-6; size: once; D: -; V: TRBV6-5; DNA: TGTGCCAGCATGGAGTCTCCCCGGGCCAACGTCCTGACTTTC; CDR3: CASMESPRANVLTF
J: TRBJ2-3; size: -; D: -; V: TRBV6-1; DNA: TGTGCCAGCAGTTCTGGTGGAGATACGCAGTATTTT; CDR3: CASSSGGDTQYF
J: TRBJ1-1; size: -; D: TRBD1; V: TRBV6-6; DNA: TGTGCCAGCAGTTACTCCGGGACAGCGAACACTGAAGCTTTCTTT; CDR3: CASSYSGTANTEAFF
J: TRBJ2-5; size: once; D: -; V: TRBV7-4; DNA: TGTGCCAGCAGCCCCTTGGGGAAGGGGGAGACCCAGTACTTC; CDR3: CASSPLGKGETQYF
J: TRBJ1-2; size: -; D: -; V: TRBV6-5; DNA: TGTGCCAGCAGTCAAACGAGGGACTATGGCTACACCTTC; CDR3: CASSQTRDYGYTF
J: TRBJ2-5; size: -; D: TRBD1; V: TRBV5-1; DNA: TGCGCCAGCAGCTTTAACACAGGGGGAACGGAGACCCAGTACTTC; CDR3: CASSFNTGGTETQYF
J: TRBJ1-1; size: -; D: -; V: TRBV5-4; DNA: TGTGCCAGCAGCTCCACCTCGGACATTGAAGCTTTCTTT; CDR3: CASSSTSDIEAFF
J: TRBJ1-4; size: -; D: -; V: TRBV6-4; DNA: TGTGCCAGCGGTCCCCGAAAAAAACTGTTTTTT; CDR3: CASGPRKKLFF
J: TRBJ1-5; size: -; D: -; V: TRBV19; DNA: TGTGCCAGTAGTATTCTTTTGGAGACAGCTCAGCCCCAGCATTTT; CDR3: CASSILLETAQPQHF
J: TRBJ2-7; size: -; D: -; V: TRBV10-1; DNA: TGCGCCAGCAGTCTAAGACGAGAAGGTGGCGAGCAGTACTTC; CDR3: CASSLRREGGEQYF
J: TRBJ2-5; size: -; D: -; V: TRBV9; DNA: TGTGCCAGCAGCGTGGGGGTGGGAGAGACCCAGTACTTC; CDR3: CASSVGVGETQYF
J: TRBJ1-1; size: -; D: TRBD1; V: TRBV28; DNA: TGTGCCAGCAGTTCGCGGACAGGGGGCACTGAAGCTTTCTTT; CDR3: CASSSRTGGTEAFF
J: TRBJ2-5; size: -; D: TRBD2; V: TRBV5-1; DNA: TGCGCCAGCAGCTTGGGACTAGCGAGGCAAGAGACCCAGTACTTC; CDR3: CASSLGLARQETQYF
J: TRBJ2-7; size: once; D: TRBD2; V: TRBV9; DNA: TGTGCCAGCAGCGTAGACGGGAGGCAGGACGAGCAGTACTTC; CDR3: CASSVDGRQDEQYF
J: TRBJ2-1; size: -; D: TRBD1; V: TRBV30; DNA: TGTGCCTCAACGGGGACAGCTTACAATGAGCAGTTCTTC; CDR3: CASTGTAYNEQFF
J: TRBJ1-5; size: once; D: -; V: TRBV5-8; DNA: TGTGCCAGCAGCTTGGCCCAGGGCGGGGGTTACAACAATCAGCCCCAGCATTTT; CDR3: CASSLAQGGGYNNQPQHF
J: TRBJ1-4; size: -; D: -; V: TRBV2; DNA: TGTGCCAGCACTGTGCTTCCCAGGGTCGAAAAACTGTTTTTT; CDR3: CASTVLPRVEKLFF
J: TRBJ2-3; size: -; D: -; V: TRBV5-4; DNA: TGTGCCAGCAGCTTAATCCAGGGAGCGACAGATACGCAGTATTTT; CDR3: CASSLIQGATDTQYF
J: TRBJ2-7; size: once; D: -; V: TRBV23-1; DNA: TGCGCCTCCACTGCAACAGCCACCTTCTACGAGCAGTACTTC; CDR3: CASTATATFYEQYF
J: TRBJ2-7; size: few; D: -; V: TRBV5-4; DNA: TGTGCCAGCAGCTCGCCCCCTTCCTACGAGCAGTACTTC; CDR3: CASSSPPSYEQYF
J: TRBJ2-5; size: -; D: TRBD1; V: TRBV4-3; DNA: TGCGCCAGCAGCTACAAACAGGGGGCCGGTGAGACCCAGTACTTC; CDR3: CASSYKQGAGETQYF
J: TRBJ2-1; size: -; D: TRBD2; V: TRBV2; DNA: TGTGCCAGCAGTGTGCCTAGCGGGGGGGCTGGGTCCTACAATGAGCAGTTCTTC; CDR3: CASSVPSGGAGSYNEQFF
J: TRBJ2-7; size: -; D: TRBD1; V: TRBV5-1; DNA: TGCGCCAGCAGCTTGAGTGACAGGGATCGCTGCGAGCAGTACTTC; CDR3: CASSLSDRDRCEQYF
J: TRBJ1-5; size: -; D: -; V: TRBV29-1; DNA: TGCAGCGTTGAAGTGTCCCTTGGGGAGCCCCAGCATTTT; CDR3: CSVEVSLGEPQHF
J: TRBJ1-5; size: -; D: -; V: TRBV5-5; DNA: TGTGCCAGCAGCTTGGGGGTCGGACAGCCCCAGCATTTT; CDR3: CASSLGVGQPQHF
J: TRBJ2-2; size: -; D: -; V: TRBV6-4; DNA: TGTGCCAGCAGTGACGGGGCCACCGGGGAGCTGTTTTTT; CDR3: CASSDGATGELFF